These 18 T cell receptor beta chains were sequenced from one sample in a study of blood T cell repertoires in COVID-19. The data were produced by immunoSEQ multiplex PCR, yet TCRdb's version contains in-frame clones alone and is incomplete. The repertoire holds more than 150,000 clones, with about 90% as singletons. The sample consisted of PBMCs or T cells enriched from blood (not recorded which). All receptors derive from a woman aged 45-60 years who had recovered from COVID-19.

This clone appeared once. The chain employs TRBV30 and TRBJ2-3; 9 positions match TRBD1. The junction had 2 bases not matched to a gene; V was cut back by 2 bases and J by 11 bases. The CDR3 is 11 amino acids. Germline CDR1 reads GTSNPN; CDR2 reads SVGIG (reference sequence). CDR3 sequence: CAWSLDRGQYF. The CDR3 nucleotides are TGTGCCTGGAGTTTGGACAGGGGGCAGTATTTT.

This clone was observed a single time. The chain combines TRBV3-1 (or the pseudogene TRBV3-2) with TRBJ1-5; 9 nucleotides match TRBD1. Germline CDR1 is LGHDT and CDR2 is YNNKEL (reference sequence). This CDR3 has 14 amino acids. The ends lost 4 bases at V and 5 bases at J; junction bases unmatched: 3. This chain's CDR3 is CASSRGQGYQPQHF. The CDR3 DNA reads as TGTGCCAGCAGCCGGGGACAGGGTTATCAGCCCCAGCATTTT.

This rearrangement joins TRBV3-1 (or the pseudogene TRBV3-2) to TRBJ1-5; 7 nucleotides align to TRBD1. V lost 1 base and J lost 13; bases outside the gene matches: 7. The CDR3 is 13 residues long. Germline loops: CDR1 LGHDT, CDR2 YNNKEL (reference sequence). This CDR3 is CASSQAPQGPQHF. The CDR3 nucleotides read TGTGCCAGCAGCCAAGCCCCACAGGGGCCTCAGCATTTT.

The chain joins TRBV4-1 to TRBJ1-2; weak D call: TRBD1 (6 bases). V shed 5 bases and J shed 8 bases, with 15 bases lying between them. The germline V gene has CDR1 MGHRA and CDR2 YSYEKL. This CDR3 is built from 13 residues. CDR3 amino acids: CASSTPGGGGYTF. In nucleotides, the CDR3 is TGCGCCAGCAGCACCCCGGGGGGCGGGGGCTACACCTTC.

The chain carries TRBV3-1 (or the pseudogene TRBV3-2) and TRBJ1-2, with D possibly matching TRBD1 (5 bases). The CDR3 covers 15 residues. V was trimmed by 4 bases and J by 8 bases, leaving 20 bases between them. Germline values: CDR1 LGHDT, CDR2 YNNKEL (reference sequence). As DNA, the CDR3 is TGTGCCAGCAGCCGGGAGGGACGCGCAACGGGGGGCTACACCTTC. Amino acids: CASSREGRATGGYTF.

CDR3 residues: CASSFRTASYEQYF. Written as DNA, the CDR3 is TGTGCCAGCAGCTTCCGGACAGCATCCTACGAGCAGTACTTC. V is TRBV11-3 and J is TRBJ2-7; possibly TRBD1 for D (6 bases). V lost 3 bases to trimming and J lost 1 base, with 10 bases between them. The germline V gene has CDR1 SGHNT and CDR2 YENEEA. The CDR3 is 14 amino acids.

This clone was counted between two and nine times. This chain connects TRBV10-1 to TRBJ2-7; maybe TRBD2 (5 bases). Germline V gene sequence: CDR1 WNHNN, CDR2 SYGVQD (reference sequence). The CDR3 loop spans 12 amino acids. Trimming left V 6 bases short and J 7 bases short, with 13 bases between. The CDR3 DNA reads TGCGCCAGCAGGAGTAGCGTCGGGGAGCAGTACTTC. Its translation is CASRSSVGEQYF.

The chain joins TRBV7-2 to TRBJ2-7, with unresolved D. The length of the CDR3 is 14 residues. Germline V lookup: CDR1 SGHTA, CDR2 FQGNSA. V gave up 0 bases and J gave up 1 base, with 7 bases separating them. CDR3 protein: CASSLASPSYEQYF. DNA for the CDR3: TGTGCCAGCAGCTTAGCGTCCCCATCCTACGAGCAGTACTTC. The variable domain in full, with the rest retrieved from reference TRBV7-2 and TRBJ2-7, is GAGVSQSPSNKVTEKGKDVELRCDPISGHTALYWYRQSLGQGLEFLIYFQGNSAPDKSGLPSDRFSAERTGGSVSTLTIQRTQQEDSAVYLCASSLASPSYEQYFGPGTRLTVT.

This clone was picked up one time. The rearrangement links TRBV3-1 (or the pseudogene TRBV3-2) to TRBJ2-4, with D tentatively TRBD1 (6 bases). CDR3 length equals 16 residues. Germline V gene sequence: CDR1 LGHDT, CDR2 YNNKEL (reference sequence). Between the trimmed V and J ends, which lost 1 base and 4 bases, there was a span of 14 bases. CDR3 nucleotides: TGTGCCAGCAGCCAAGGGACAGCGGAGCTGAAAAACATTCAGTACTTC. Amino acids: CASSQGTAELKNIQYF.

Of note for this clone: Its ends do not fully match the called genes, so a read error is possible. The V gene is TRBV6-5, the J gene TRBJ2-1, with 13 positions matching TRBD2. Looked up from germline, CDR1 is MNHEY and CDR2 is SVGAGI. This CDR3 is 12 amino acids long. The CDR3 reads CASSLGLAGLLF. As DNA, the CDR3 is TGTGCCAGCAGTTTGGGACTAGCGGGACTCCTCTTC.

This chain uses TRBV12-3 or TRBV12-4 with TRBJ1-1; D unresolved. Trimming left V 8 bases short and J 4 bases short, with 14 bases between. The CDR3 extends over 13 amino acids. CDR3 sequence: CASADARVTEAFF. Written as DNA, the CDR3 is TGTGCCAGCGCGGACGCGAGGGTCACTGAAGCTTTCTTT.

This chain links TRBV27 with TRBJ2-2; TRBD2 matches at 9 bases. The germline CDR1 and CDR2 sequences are MNHEY and SMNVEV (reference sequence). This CDR3 comprises 18 residues. The ends lost 5 bases at V and 5 bases at J; junction bases unmatched: 15. The CDR3 spells CASSPGTRREGGTGELFF. The CDR3 coding sequence is TGTGCCAGCAGTCCAGGGACTAGGCGGGAGGGCGGGACCGGGGAGCTGTTTTTT.

The rearrangement links TRBV24-1 to TRBJ2-1; a possible D gene is TRBD2 (5 bases). The CDR3 is 15 amino acids. Germline V CDR1 and CDR2: KGHDR, SFDVKD. V shed 4 bases and J shed 0 bases, with 9 bases lying between them. CDR3 coding DNA: TGTGCCACCAGTGAAACGGGGAGCTCCTACAATGAGCAGTTCTTC. Translation gives CATSETGSSYNEQFF.

The chain joins TRBV27 to TRBJ2-5; TRBD1 matches at 10 bases. This CDR3 contains 15 residues. Germline V gives CDR1 MNHEY, CDR2 SMNVEV (reference sequence). The ends lost 4 bases at V and 4 bases at J; junction bases unmatched: 6. DNA for the CDR3: TGTGCCAGCAGTTATCGGACAGGGGGGGGAGAGACCCAGTACTTC. It yields the protein CASSYRTGGGETQYF.

V usage is TRBV9 and J usage is TRBJ2-5, with TRBD2 matching 14 bases. The CDR3 totals 16 residues. V shed 4 bases and J 4 bases; nucleotides not matched to a gene: 6. Germline V lookup: CDR1 SGDLS, CDR2 YYNGEE. The CDR3 DNA reads TGTGCCAGCAGCCCGGGACTAGCGGGAGCAAGAGAGACCCAGTACTTC. Translation: CASSPGLAGARETQYF.

This rearrangement joins TRBV7-2 to TRBJ2-1; D is perhaps TRBD1 (5 bases). V lost 2 bases and J 5 bases, leaving 13 bases between the germline ends. Germline CDR1 is SGHTA and CDR2 is FQGNSA. The CDR3 has 15 residues. The CDR3 coding sequence is TGTGCCAGCAGCTTAAGCCAGGGAAGCCACAATGAGCAGTTCTTC. Translating it yields CASSLSQGSHNEQFF.

The CDR3 protein is CASSSRGGHNEQFF. The CDR3 region has the DNA TGCGCCAGCAGCTCCCGGGGGGGCCACAATGAGCAGTTCTTC. V and J are TRBV5-1 and TRBJ2-1; 8 bases fit TRBD2. Germline CDR1 and CDR2: SGHRS and YFSETQ. This CDR3 comprises 14 residues. V lost 3 bases, J lost 5 bases, and 4 bases stayed unmatched.

This rearrangement joins TRBV6-5 to TRBJ1-2; D unresolved. Germline CDR1 reads MNHEY; CDR2 reads SVGAGI. This CDR3 spans 13 amino acids. The V gene lost 6 bases and the J gene lost 5 bases, with 13 bases spanning the gap. The DNA for the CDR3 is TGTGCCAGCAGGCGGGGAGGAGGGTATGGCTACACCTTC. Translating it yields CASRRGGGYGYTF.